This TCR beta chain was captured by sequencing in a study of T cell clones after liver transplantation. Trimming left V 5 bases short and J 0 bases short, with 9 bases between. The CDR3 has 13 residues. CDR1 is GTSNPN and CDR2 is SVGIG in the germline V gene (reference sequence). In this sample, this clone turned up once. Clones were read by immunoSEQ multiplex PCR, and TCRdb kept only the in-frame ones, dropping some. The sample shows roughly 67,000 clones, 92% of them seen only once. The starting material was CD4+ T cells from blood, obtained about 25 months after liver transplant. The TCR originated in a human patient who received a liver transplant. Some T cells here may be from the graft donor. V usage is TRBV30 and J usage is TRBJ2-3, with D unclear. CDR3 sequence: CAWGRISTDTQYF. The CDR3 DNA follows: TGTGCCTGGGGCAGGATTAGCACAGATACGCAGTATTTT.